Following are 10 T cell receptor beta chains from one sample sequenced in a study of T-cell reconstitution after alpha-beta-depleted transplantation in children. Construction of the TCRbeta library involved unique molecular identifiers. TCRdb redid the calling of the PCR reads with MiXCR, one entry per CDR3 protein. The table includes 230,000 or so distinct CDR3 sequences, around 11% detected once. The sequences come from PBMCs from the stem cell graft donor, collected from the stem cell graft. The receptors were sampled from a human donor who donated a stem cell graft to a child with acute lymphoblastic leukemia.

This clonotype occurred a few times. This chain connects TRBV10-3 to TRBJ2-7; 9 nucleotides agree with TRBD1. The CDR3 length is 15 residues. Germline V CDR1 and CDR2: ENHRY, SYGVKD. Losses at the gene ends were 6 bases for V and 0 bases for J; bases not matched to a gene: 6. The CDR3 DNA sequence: TGTGCCATCAGGGACCGGGACAGGGACTCCTACGAGCAGTACTTC. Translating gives CAIRDRDRDSYEQYF.

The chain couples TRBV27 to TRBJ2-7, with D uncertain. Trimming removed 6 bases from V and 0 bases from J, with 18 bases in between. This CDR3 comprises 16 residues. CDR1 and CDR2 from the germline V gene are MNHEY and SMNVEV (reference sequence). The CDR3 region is CASSPLGYSSSYEQYF. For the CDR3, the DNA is TGTGCCAGCAGCCCTCTGGGCTACTCAAGCTCCTACGAGCAGTACTTC.

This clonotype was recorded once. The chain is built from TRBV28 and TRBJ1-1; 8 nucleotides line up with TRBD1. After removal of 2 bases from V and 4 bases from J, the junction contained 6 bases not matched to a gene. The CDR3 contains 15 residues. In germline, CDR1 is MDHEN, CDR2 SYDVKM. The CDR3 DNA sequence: TGTGCCAGCAGTTTACGGACAGGGTTAAGCACTGAAGCTTTCTTT. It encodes CASSLRTGLSTEAFF.

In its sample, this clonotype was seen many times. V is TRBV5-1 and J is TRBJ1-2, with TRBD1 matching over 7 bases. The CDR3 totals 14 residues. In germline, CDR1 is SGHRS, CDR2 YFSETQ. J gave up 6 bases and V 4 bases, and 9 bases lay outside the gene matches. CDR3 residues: CASSEETGRDGYTF. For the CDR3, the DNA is TGCGCCAGCAGCGAGGAGACAGGGAGGGATGGCTACACCTTC.

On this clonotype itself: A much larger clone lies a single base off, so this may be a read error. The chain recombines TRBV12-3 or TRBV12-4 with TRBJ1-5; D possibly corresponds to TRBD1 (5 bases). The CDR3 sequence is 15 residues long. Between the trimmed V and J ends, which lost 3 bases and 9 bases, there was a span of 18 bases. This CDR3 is CASSFFGAKGPPQHF. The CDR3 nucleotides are TGTGCCAGCAGTTTTTTCGGGGCTAAGGGTCCGCCCCAGCATTTT.

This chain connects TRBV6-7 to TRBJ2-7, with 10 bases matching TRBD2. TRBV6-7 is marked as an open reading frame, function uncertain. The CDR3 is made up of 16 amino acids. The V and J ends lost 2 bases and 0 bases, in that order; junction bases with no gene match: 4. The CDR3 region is CASSYPSSGSSYEQYF. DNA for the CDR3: TGTGCCAGCAGTTACCCCTCTAGCGGGAGCTCCTACGAGCAGTACTTC.

The CDR3: CASMEGSATNEKLFF. In nucleotides, the CDR3 is TGTGCCAGCATGGAGGGAAGCGCAACTAATGAAAAACTGTTTTTT. J is TRBJ1-4 and V is TRBV6-1; no firm D call. Trimming left V 7 bases short and J 0 bases short, with 12 bases between. The CDR3 has 15 residues. Germline V CDR1 and CDR2: MNHNS, SASEGT.

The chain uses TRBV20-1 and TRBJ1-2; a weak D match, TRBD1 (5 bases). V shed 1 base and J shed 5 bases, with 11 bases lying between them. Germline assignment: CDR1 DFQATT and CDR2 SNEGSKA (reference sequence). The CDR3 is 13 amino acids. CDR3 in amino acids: CSARGNRSYGYTF. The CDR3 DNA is TGCAGTGCTAGAGGGAACAGGAGTTATGGCTACACCTTC.

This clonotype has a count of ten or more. The CDR3 nucleotides are TGTGCCAGCAGCACACAGGGGGGACTAGCCTCTGCCGAGCAGTACTTC. This gives the protein CASSTQGGLASAEQYF. J is TRBJ2-7 and V is TRBV9; the D gene is possibly TRBD2 (9 bases). CDR3 size: 16 residues. CDR1 SGDLS and CDR2 YYNGEE come from the germline V gene. V lost 4 bases and J 6 bases, leaving 23 bases between the germline ends. The full variable domain, in which reference TRBV9 and TRBJ2-7 provide the parts outside the CDR3, is DSGVTQTPKHLITATGQRVTLRCSPRSGDLSVYWYQQSLDQGLQFLIQYYNGEERAKGNILERFSAQQFPDLHSELNLSSLELGDSALYFCASSTQGGLASAEQYFGPGTRLTVT.

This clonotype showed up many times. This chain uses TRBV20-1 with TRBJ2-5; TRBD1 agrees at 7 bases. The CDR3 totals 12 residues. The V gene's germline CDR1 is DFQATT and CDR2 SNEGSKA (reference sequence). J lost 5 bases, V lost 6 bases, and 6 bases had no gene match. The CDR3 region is CSALDRVETQYF. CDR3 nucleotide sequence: TGCAGTGCCTTAGACAGGGTTGAGACCCAGTACTTC.